This is a list of T cell receptor beta chains from one sample in a study of T cell repertoires in cytomegalovirus infection. TCRdb reprocessed the reads via MiXCR and lists one record per CDR3 protein. The table lists some 320,000 distinct CDR3 sequences, 9% to 9.5% of them singletons. Sequencing was done on a sample of PBMCs. The receptors originated from a human donor in good health (CMV status not recorded). Some clones in this sample may be carry-over from other donors' samples. CDR3s include the opening cysteine and the closing phenylalanine or tryptophan. D genes are given only for firm matches. Clone sizes are given selectively: once, few, many, or a class where the clone is expanded.

j_gene | d_gene | v_gene | len | abundance | CDR3nt | CDR3aa
TRBJ2-3 | NA | TRBV6-2/TRBV6-3 | 14 | NA | TGTGCCAGCAGTTACTCGAAACTAGCTGATACGCAGTATTTT | CASSYSKLADTQYF
TRBJ2-4 | NA | TRBV7-2 | 12 | many | TGTGCCAGCAGCTTAGGGAGAAACATTCAGTACTTC | CASSLGRNIQYF
TRBJ2-3 | NA | TRBV7-2 | 13 | NA | TGTGCCAGCAGCTTAGATTCTAGGGATACGCAGTATTTT | CASSLDSRDTQYF
TRBJ2-6 | NA | TRBV28 | 12 | many | TGTGCCGCCCGCCCTGGGGCCAACGTCCTGACTTTC | CAARPGANVLTF
TRBJ1-4 | TRBD1 | TRBV7-6 | 17 | few | TGTGCCAGCACACAAAACAGACAGGGCCTGACTAATGAAAAACTGTTTTTT | CASTQNRQGLTNEKLFF
TRBJ2-1 | NA | TRBV10-2 | 13 | NA | TGCGCCAGCAGTCAGTCGGCCTACAATGAGCAGTTCTTC | CASSQSAYNEQFF
TRBJ2-3 | NA | TRBV7-2 | 16 | NA | TGTGCCAGCAGCTCAAGGGGATACGGGGGGCCAGATACGCAGTATTTT | CASSSRGYGGPDTQYF
TRBJ2-3 | NA | TRBV27 | 17 | many | TGTGCCAGCAGTTTATTCCCTGTTGGGGCCTTCACAGATACGCAGTATTTT | CASSLFPVGAFTDTQYF
TRBJ2-2 | TRBD2 | TRBV7-2 | 16 | many | TGTGCCAGCAGCTTACTAGCGGGGGCCCAGGCCGGGGAGCTGTTTTTT | CASSLLAGAQAGELFF
TRBJ1-5 | NA | TRBV12-3/TRBV12-4 | 13 | few | TGTGCCAGCAGCCTAGGAGACCATCAGCCCCAGCATTTT | CASSLGDHQPQHF
TRBJ2-1 | TRBD2 | TRBV5-1 | 20 | few | TGCGCCAGCAGCACAGGATTGGGACTAGCGGGGGGAAGGTCCTACAATGAGCAGTTCTTC | CASSTGLGLAGGRSYNEQFF
TRBJ1-4 | TRBD1 | TRBV10-3 | 14 | once | TGTGCCATCAGTGAGGCGGGACAGGGAGAAAAACTGTTTTTT | CAISEAGQGEKLFF
TRBJ2-7 | NA | TRBV30 | 14 | NA | TGTGCCTGGAGTGAGGGGACGGGCCTTTTGGAGCAGTACTTC | CAWSEGTGLLEQYF
TRBJ2-2 | TRBD2 | TRBV7-2 | 15 | many | TGTGCCAGCAGCCCATTAGCGGGTGTCACCGGGGAGCTGTTTTTT | CASSPLAGVTGELFF
TRBJ2-3 | NA | TRBV24-1 | 17 | many | TGTGCCACCAGTGCCCCAAGGACGGCAGCATACACAGATACGCAGTATTTT | CATSAPRTAAYTDTQYF
TRBJ2-2 | TRBD2 | TRBV4-2 | 18 | few | TGTGCCAGCAGCCAAGAGGGACTAGCGGCTGCGAACACCGGGGAGCTGTTTTTT | CASSQEGLAAANTGELFF
TRBJ1-3 | TRBD1 | TRBV12-3/TRBV12-4 | 14 | NA | TGTGCCGGCAGAGACAGGGGCTCTGGAAACACCATATATTTT | CAGRDRGSGNTIYF
TRBJ2-3 | NA | TRBV12-3/TRBV12-4 | 11 | many | TGTGCCAGCAGAGGGTACGATACGCAGTATTTT | CASRGYDTQYF
TRBJ1-2 | NA | TRBV4-3 | 15 | NA | TGCGCCAGCAGCCTACATCTAGGGGCGGCGGATGGCTACACCTTC | CASSLHLGAADGYTF
TRBJ2-7 | NA | TRBV20-1 | 12 | NA | TGCAGTGTCCAGACAGACCCCTACGAGCAGTACTTC | CSVQTDPYEQYF
TRBJ2-7 | TRBD2 | TRBV10-2 | 14 | NA | TGCGCCAGCAGCGCCGGGGGGGGCCGGCCCGAGCAGTACTTC | CASSAGGGRPEQYF
TRBJ1-1 | NA | TRBV27 | 14 | NA | TGTGCCAGCAGTCCCCTTTGGGGGGGCACTGAAGCTTTCTTT | CASSPLWGGTEAFF
TRBJ1-5 | NA | TRBV7-4 | 12 | NA | TGTGCCAGCAGCTTAGGGGCGTGGCCCCAGCATTTT | CASSLGAWPQHF
TRBJ2-4 | NA | TRBV7-3 | 13 | NA | TGTGCCAGCAGCCAAACCGGACGGGACATTCAGTACTTC | CASSQTGRDIQYF
TRBJ2-2 | NA | TRBV6-6 | 16 | few | TGTGCCAGCAGTTACTCACGGGGGAGAGGCACCGGGGAGCTGTTTTTT | CASSYSRGRGTGELFF
TRBJ1-2 | NA | TRBV2 | 13 | NA | TGTGCCAGCAGACCCGGACCTAACTATGGCTACACCTTC | CASRPGPNYGYTF
TRBJ1-2 | NA | TRBV28 | 16 | NA | TGTGCCAGCAGTCCCAAAACAGCGACCCTGAACTATGGCTACACCTTC | CASSPKTATLNYGYTF
TRBJ1-6 | TRBD1 | TRBV7-9 | 14 | many | TGTGCCAGCAGCCCGGACAGGGATTCTTCACCCCTCCACTTT | CASSPDRDSSPLHF
TRBJ2-2 | NA | TRBV6-2/TRBV6-3 | 13 | NA | TGTGCCAGCAATTTAGGGGGGACCGGGGAGCTGTTTTTT | CASNLGGTGELFF
TRBJ1-4 | TRBD1 | TRBV4-1 | 15 | NA | TGCGCCAGCAGCCTAACCGGAGCAGGGGGCGGGGGTCTGTTTTTT | CASSLTGAGGGGLFF